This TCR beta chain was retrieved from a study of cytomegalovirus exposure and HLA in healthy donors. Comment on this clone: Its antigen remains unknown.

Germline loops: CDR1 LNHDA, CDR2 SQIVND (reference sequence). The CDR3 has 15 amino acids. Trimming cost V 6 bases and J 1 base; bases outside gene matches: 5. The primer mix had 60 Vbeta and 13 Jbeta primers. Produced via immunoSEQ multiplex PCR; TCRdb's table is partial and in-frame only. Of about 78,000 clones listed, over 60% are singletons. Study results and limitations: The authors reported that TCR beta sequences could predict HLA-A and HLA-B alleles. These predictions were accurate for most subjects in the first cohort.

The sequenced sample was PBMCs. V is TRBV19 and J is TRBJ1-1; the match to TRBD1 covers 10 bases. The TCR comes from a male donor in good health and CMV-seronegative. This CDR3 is CASRPGTGANTEAFF. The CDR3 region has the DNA TGTGCCAGTAGACCCGGGACAGGGGCGAACACTGAAGCTTTCTTT.